Each of the 23 T cell receptor beta chains below was sequenced from the same sample in a study of beta chain features in type 1 diabetes. General study findings and limits: Within each of all four CD4+ subsets, Type 1 diabetes patients had TCRB CDR3s that were moderately but significantly shorter.

No cognate antigen is known for these TCRs. Expressed TCRB transcripts were sequenced because the entire RNA isolate underwent reverse transcription. Clones were sequenced by immunoSEQ multiplex PCR, and TCRdb holds only the in-frame ones, with some missing. The sample lists about 710,000 clones, around 15% seen once, with less than 0.04% in the top ten. The sequenced sample consisted of naive CD4+ T cells from blood. The receptor source for this set is a man aged 18 to 30 with type 1 diabetes.

This clone was picked up a small number of times. The genes are TRBV28 and TRBJ1-4, with 8 positions matching TRBD1. Germline trimming cut 5 bases from V and 5 bases from J; bases unmatched to any gene: 7. Germline lookup yields CDR1 MDHEN and CDR2 SYDVKM. The length of the CDR3 is 15 residues. CDR3 region: CASSGQGQWNEKLFF. CDR3 coding DNA: TGTGCCAGCAGTGGACAGGGACAGTGGAATGAAAAACTGTTTTTT.

J is TRBJ2-1 and V is TRBV7-2, with 12 bases aligning to TRBD2. Germline CDR1 reads SGHTA; CDR2 reads FQGNSA. V was pared by 1 base and J by 9 bases, with 4 bases of the junction left unmatched. This CDR3 is 15 amino acids long. The chain's CDR3 is CASSLGLAGVREQFF. The CDR3 coding sequence is TGTGCCAGCAGCTTAGGACTAGCGGGAGTACGTGAGCAGTTCTTC.

The rearrangement links TRBV2 to TRBJ1-1, with TRBD1 matching 11 bases. Per the germline V gene, CDR1 is SNHLY and CDR2 is FYNNEI. The trim removed 4 bases at V and 4 bases at J, leaving 5 bases unmatched. The CDR3 sequence is 15 residues long. DNA for the CDR3: TGTGCCAGCAGTGGGACAGGGGGCAGGGGCACTGAAGCTTTCTTT. Residues: CASSGTGGRGTEAFF.

Only a few counts were recorded for this clone. The chain has TRBV7-6 and TRBJ2-5, with a weak D call TRBD2 (6 bases). There are 14 residues in the CDR3. In germline, CDR1 is SGHVS, CDR2 FNYEAQ. V shed 5 bases and J shed 3 bases, with 13 bases lying between them. The CDR3 region has the DNA TGTGCCAGCAGCATTGGGACTGTAAAAGAGACCCAGTACTTC. Its translation is CASSIGTVKETQYF.

This clone was observed a few times. CDR3 in DNA: TGTGCCAGCACCGCGGGCAGGGAATCCTACGAGCAGTACTTC. Protein sequence: CASTAGRESYEQYF. The rearrangement links TRBV27 to TRBJ2-7; D is possibly TRBD1 or TRBD2 (5 bases each). From germline, CDR1 is MNHEY and CDR2 SMNVEV (reference sequence). The V end lost 7 bases, the J end lost 1 base, and 14 bases lay between the germline ends. The CDR3 is 14 residues long.

This clone has only a few counts. In DNA, the CDR3 is TGTGCCACCCGCTGGGGGACAGGGGTCGACGAGCAGTACTTC. Its protein product is CATRWGTGVDEQYF. The rearrangement links TRBV15 to TRBJ2-7, with 10 bases lining up with TRBD1. This CDR3 has 14 amino acids. Trimming removed 8 bases from V and 5 bases from J; junction bases left unmatched: 9. Germline CDR1 LNHNV, CDR2 YYDKDF (reference sequence).

This clone turned up a few times. The CDR3 reads CAFTSGLYEQYF. CDR3 nucleotide sequence: TGTGCCTTTACTAGCGGTCTCTACGAGCAGTACTTC. This chain links TRBV30 with TRBJ2-7, with 8 bases lining up with TRBD2. The CDR3 contains 12 residues. CDR1 is GTSNPN, CDR2 SVGIG, per germline (reference sequence). J was trimmed by 3 bases and V by 7 bases; bases with no gene match: 5.

This clone was seen more than once but under ten times. This rearrangement joins TRBV7-2 to TRBJ2-7; D is undetermined. Trimming removed 5 bases from V and 2 bases from J, with 7 bases in between. The CDR3 is 12 residues long. Germline lookup yields CDR1 SGHTA and CDR2 FQGNSA. The CDR3 loop is CASSGITYEQYF. The CDR3, as DNA: TGTGCCAGCAGCGGGATAACCTACGAGCAGTACTTC.

This clone was seen only a few times. The genes are TRBV9 and TRBJ2-2, with D perhaps given as TRBD1 or TRBD2 (6 bases each). The ends were cut back, 3 bases at V and 5 bases at J, with 11 bases in the middle. In germline, CDR1 is SGDLS, CDR2 YYNGEE. The CDR3 is made up of 14 amino acids. CDR3 nucleotide sequence: TGTGCCAGCAGCGGACGGGGGCTAACCGGGGAGCTGTTTTTT. It codes for CASSGRGLTGELFF.

The chain carries TRBV6-5 and TRBJ1-1, with a possible D match to TRBD1 (5 bases). The CDR3 spans 14 residues. The V gene lost 5 bases and the J gene lost 0 bases, with 10 bases spanning the gap. Looked up from germline, CDR1 is MNHEY and CDR2 is SVGAGI. The CDR3 DNA reads as TGTGCCAGCAGTCACGGACAATTGAACACTGAAGCTTTCTTT. The encoded protein is CASSHGQLNTEAFF.

This chain connects TRBV5-1 to TRBJ2-2; D tentatively fits TRBD1 or TRBD2 (6 bases each). The CDR3 consists of 15 residues. The V gene's germline CDR1 is SGHRS and CDR2 YFSETQ. V was shortened by 6 bases and J by 3 bases, with 15 bases between the two germline ends. In DNA, the CDR3 is TGCGCCAGCACCAAAGCTAGGGGGGACACCGGGGAGCTGTTTTTT. Its translation: CASTKARGDTGELFF.

J is TRBJ2-1 and V is TRBV7-2, with unresolved D. CDR1 is SGHTA, CDR2 FQGNSA, per germline. The V end lost 7 bases, the J end lost 0 bases, and 13 bases lay between the germline ends. The CDR3 runs to 15 residues. CDR3 nucleotides: TGTGCCAGCACCCAAACCAGGAGCTCCTACAATGAGCAGTTCTTC. This gives the protein CASTQTRSSYNEQFF.

This sequence joins TRBV7-3 and TRBJ2-1; no definite D call. The V gene's germline CDR1 is SGHTA and CDR2 FQGTGA. This CDR3 comprises 17 residues. With 4 bases removed from V and 6 bases from J, the gap between germline ends came to 22 bases. CDR3 residues: CASSSRPRRADGNEQFF. The CDR3 nucleotides read TGTGCCAGCAGCTCCCGTCCCCGCCGGGCGGACGGCAATGAGCAGTTCTTC.

This clone appeared a few times. The genes are TRBV7-9 and TRBJ2-5, with 7 nucleotides matching TRBD1. The V and J ends lost 11 bases and 4 bases, in that order; junction bases with no gene match: 4. CDR1 SEHNR and CDR2 FQNEAQ come from the germline V gene (reference sequence). CDR3 size: 11 residues. CDR3 loop: CAEQGRETQYF. The CDR3 DNA follows: TGTGCCGAACAGGGGAGAGAGACCCAGTACTTC.

This clone appeared a few times. The V gene is TRBV25-1, the J gene TRBJ1-5; 7 nucleotides align to TRBD1. V dropped 5 bases and J dropped 2; count of bases not matched to a gene: 6. The CDR3 loop spans 15 amino acids. Germline CDR1 is MGHDK and CDR2 is SYGVNS. Written as DNA, the CDR3 is TGTGCCAGCAGTCCGACAGGGAGTGGCAATCAGCCCCAGCATTTT. Its protein is CASSPTGSGNQPQHF.

V gene TRBV12-5 combines with J gene TRBJ1-2; D not certain. V was cut by 1 base and J by 0 bases, with 9 bases left in between. Germline CDR1 reads LGHNT; CDR2 reads FRNRAP. The CDR3 contains 15 residues. CDR3 residues: CASGLDGGANYGYTF. The CDR3 coding sequence is TGTGCTAGTGGTTTGGACGGCGGTGCTAACTATGGCTACACCTTC. The complete variable domain, with remaining parts taken from reference TRBV12-5 and TRBJ1-2, reads DARVTQTPRHKVTEMGQEVTMRCQPILGHNTVFWYRQTMMQGLELLAYFRNRAPLDDSGMPKDRFSAEMPDATLATLKIQPSEPRDSAVYFCASGLDGGANYGYTFGSGTRLTVV.

This clone was counted a few times. CDR3 sequence reads: CASRLPAQETQYF. The CDR3 DNA reads as TGTGCCAGCAGACTTCCAGCTCAAGAGACCCAGTACTTC. The chain couples TRBV6-5 to TRBJ2-5; the D is unclear. The length of the CDR3 is 13 residues. V was trimmed by 6 bases and J by 2 bases, leaving 10 bases between them. Germline V gene sequence: CDR1 MNHEY, CDR2 SVGAGI.

This clone was seen a few times. The gene calls are TRBV5-1 and TRBJ2-5; D remains unclear. Trimming shortened V by 0 bases and J by 5 bases, and 11 bases separated the two germline ends. This CDR3 has 14 residues. Per germline, CDR1 SGHRS and CDR2 YFSETQ. The CDR3, as DNA: TGCGCCAGCAGCTTGGAACTACTAAAGGAGACCCAGTACTTC. Its protein is CASSLELLKETQYF.

The J gene is TRBJ2-3, the V gene TRBV30; 9 nucleotides match TRBD2. From germline, CDR1 is GTSNPN and CDR2 SVGIG (reference sequence). This CDR3 has 15 amino acids. Germline trimming cut 4 bases from V and 0 bases from J; bases unmatched to any gene: 5. CDR3 region: CAWTLAGASTDTQYF. Written as DNA, the CDR3 is TGTGCCTGGACTTTAGCGGGAGCAAGCACAGATACGCAGTATTTT.

This clone was recorded a few times. CDR3 amino acids: CASSRDGYSNQPQHF. The CDR3 DNA reads TGTGCCAGCAGCAGGGACGGTTATAGCAATCAGCCCCAGCATTTT. The J gene is TRBJ1-5, the V gene TRBV7-2; possible D gene TRBD1, 5 bases. V dropped 5 bases and J dropped 0 bases, with 11 bases sitting between them. CDR1 and CDR2 (germline): SGHTA, FQGNSA. The CDR3 runs to 15 residues.

This clone was found a few times. This chain links TRBV7-9 with TRBJ1-5, with no clear D. The germline V and J ends were trimmed by 5 bases and 4 bases, with 12 bases remaining between them. CDR3 length: 14 residues. Per germline, CDR1 SEHNR and CDR2 FQNEAQ (reference sequence). CDR3 DNA: TGTGCCAGCAGCCCAATGGCCGGGAATCAGCCCCAGCATTTT. Residues: CASSPMAGNQPQHF.

This clone was counted a few times. This chain links TRBV30 with TRBJ2-3; 7 bases align to TRBD2. J gave up 2 bases and V 0 bases, and 8 bases lay outside the gene matches. CDR1 GTSNPN and CDR2 SVGIG come from the germline V gene (reference sequence). This CDR3 is 16 amino acids long. The CDR3 DNA reads as TGTGCCTGGAGTGTACTAAGCGGGACCCTCACAGATACGCAGTATTTT. Its translation is CAWSVLSGTLTDTQYF.

This clone has a handful of counts. The genes are TRBV5-1 and TRBJ2-2, with a weak D call TRBD2 (5 bases). The V and J ends lost 7 bases and 0 bases respectively, with 7 bases between them. From germline, CDR1 is SGHRS and CDR2 YFSETQ. The CDR3 length is 13 residues. CDR3 DNA: TGCGCCAGCCGCGGGCCGAACACCGGGGAGCTGTTTTTT. Its protein product is CASRGPNTGELFF.